A selection of T cell receptor beta chains follows, all from one sample in a study of Ad26.COV2.S vaccination and SARS-CoV-2 variants. Sequenced by immunoSEQ multiplex PCR; TCRdb stores in-frame clones only, minus some. The profile shows approximately 300,000 clones, about 86% of them singletons. This material consisted of peripheral blood, taken in a trial of Ad26.COV2.S vaccine versus placebo. Receptor source: a person between 18 and 59 years old who received the Ad26.COV2.S COVID-19 vaccine or a placebo. Both conserved end residues are part of each CDR3. The D gene is left open where the match is weak. Only part of the rows carry a size: once, few, many, or a class if the clone is expanded.

TRBV7-9	.	TRBD1	TRBJ2-7	CASSSSDRRAYEQYF	TGTGCCAGCAGCTCATCGGACAGGAGAGCCTACGAGCAGTACTTC
TRBV2	.	TRBD1	TRBJ1-2	CASRTGNYGYTF	TGTGCCAGCAGGACAGGGAACTATGGCTACACCTTC
TRBV5-1	.	.	TRBJ2-3	CASSPMGGGIDTQYF	TGCGCCAGCAGCCCAATGGGTGGGGGCATAGATACGCAGTATTTT
TRBV11-2	.	.	TRBJ2-1	CASSLGSSTGEQFF	TGTGCCAGCAGCTTAGGATCTAGCACGGGTGAGCAGTTCTTC
TRBV6-2/TRBV6-3	.	.	TRBJ2-6	CASSSGTTNVLTF	TGTGCCAGCAGTTCCGGGACCACCAACGTCCTGACTTTC
TRBV9	few	TRBD2	TRBJ2-3	CASSVRFGGGSDTQYF	TGTGCCAGCAGCGTCCGGTTCGGCGGGGGTTCAGATACGCAGTATTTT
TRBV30	.	.	TRBJ1-4	CAWNGGFSTNEKLFF	TGTGCCTGGAATGGGGGATTTTCAACTAATGAAAAACTGTTTTTT
TRBV10-1	once	.	TRBJ2-1	CASSESGGRSYNEQFF	TGCGCCAGCAGTGAATCCGGGGGGCGCTCCTACAATGAGCAGTTCTTC
TRBV5-6	.	TRBD1	TRBJ2-7	CASSLPYRGFYEQYF	TGTGCCAGCAGCTTACCATACAGGGGCTTTTACGAGCAGTACTTC
TRBV7-2	.	TRBD2	TRBJ2-2	CASSFGGGAPGELFF	TGTGCCAGCAGCTTTGGCGGGGGGGCCCCCGGGGAGCTGTTTTTT
TRBV27	.	.	TRBJ2-1	CASSFTTPKIPFF	TGTGCCAGCAGTTTTACCACCCCCAAGATCCCGTTCTTC
TRBV11-2	.	.	TRBJ2-3	CASSQPPDTQYF	TGTGCCAGCAGCCAGCCCCCAGATACGCAGTATTTT
TRBV7-2	.	.	TRBJ1-5	CASAIRGDQPQHF	TGTGCCAGCGCGATTCGGGGGGATCAGCCCCAGCATTTT
TRBV4-3	.	.	TRBJ1-2	CASSQEYGGARLYYGYTF	TGCGCCAGCAGCCAAGAATACGGCGGGGCCCGACTCTACTATGGCTACACCTTC
TRBV7-3	once	TRBD2	TRBJ2-3	CASSFGSGGSTDTQYF	TGTGCCAGCAGCTTTGGTAGCGGGGGCAGCACAGATACGCAGTATTTT
TRBV10-1	.	TRBD1	TRBJ2-3	CASSELRDRGTDTQYF	TGCGCCAGCAGTGAACTACGGGACAGGGGTACAGATACGCAGTATTTT
TRBV7-3	.	.	TRBJ2-2	CASSPTVNTGELFF	TGTGCCAGCAGTCCGACGGTGAACACCGGGGAGCTGTTTTTT
TRBV23-1	.	.	TRBJ1-5	CASRNAHSNQPQHF	TGCGCCAGCAGGAACGCCCATAGCAATCAGCCCCAGCATTTT
TRBV6-1	.	.	TRBJ1-1	CASSEDLYPEAFF	TGTGCCAGCAGTGAAGATCTCTACCCAGAAGCTTTCTTT
TRBV6-5	.	TRBD1	TRBJ2-2	CASSMTGANTGELFF	TGTGCCAGCAGTATGACAGGGGCGAACACCGGGGAGCTGTTTTTT
TRBV7-2	.	TRBD1	TRBJ2-1	CASSLVGTGINEQFF	TGTGCCAGCAGCTTAGTAGGGACAGGGATCAATGAGCAGTTCTTC
TRBV6-5	.	TRBD2	TRBJ2-1	CASSYRGDEQFF	TGTGCCAGCAGTTACCGGGGGGATGAGCAGTTCTTC
TRBV5-6	.	TRBD1	TRBJ2-5	CASSLGRGRDLAGTQYF	TGTGCCAGCAGCTTGGGCAGGGGGAGAGATTTGGCGGGGACCCAGTACTTC
TRBV27	.	TRBD1	TRBJ1-2	CASSSPRGQGIDGYTF	TGTGCCAGCAGCTCCCCGAGAGGACAGGGGATTGATGGCTACACCTTC
TRBV5-6	.	.	TRBJ1-3	CASSSRGASMGGNTIYF	TGTGCCAGCAGCTCAAGGGGGGCAAGCATGGGAGGAAACACCATATATTTT
TRBV7-2	.	.	TRBJ1-5	CASSLRRVNQPQHF	TGTGCCAGCAGCTTAAGGCGGGTAAATCAGCCCCAGCATTTT
TRBV9	many	TRBD2	TRBJ2-3	CASSVDGGDADTQYF	TGTGCCAGCAGCGTAGACGGGGGGGACGCAGATACGCAGTATTTT
TRBV19	.	.	TRBJ2-4	CASSITGAKNIQYF	TGTGCCAGTAGTATTACCGGAGCCAAAAACATTCAGTACTTC
TRBV4-2	.	TRBD2	TRBJ2-3	CASSPAGAGGSTDTQYF	TGTGCCAGCAGCCCCGCCGGGGCGGGGGGTTCCACAGATACGCAGTATTTT
TRBV11-2	.	.	TRBJ1-3	CASSLDRGNTIYF	TGTGCCAGCAGCTTAGATCGAGGGAACACCATATATTTT
TRBV2	.	.	TRBJ1-2	CASTLDPNYGYTF	TGTGCCAGCACACTCGATCCTAACTATGGCTACACCTTC
TRBV6-5	.	.	TRBJ1-1	CASSSAGQGRNTEAFF	TGTGCCAGCAGTTCCGCGGGGCAGGGGAGGAACACTGAAGCTTTCTTT
TRBV7-9	.	TRBD1	TRBJ1-6	CASSQGLGTGTSPLHF	TGTGCCAGCAGTCAAGGCCTGGGGACAGGTACTTCACCCCTCCACTTT
TRBV6-1	.	.	TRBJ1-1	CASSEEVGTEAFF	TGTGCCAGCAGTGAAGAAGTGGGCACTGAAGCTTTCTTT
TRBV30	.	TRBD1	TRBJ1-3	CAWSVSGGKGNTIYF	TGTGCCTGGAGTGTTTCAGGGGGCAAAGGAAACACCATATATTTT
TRBV5-4	once	TRBD1	TRBJ2-5	CASSLGRGRINEETQYF	TGTGCCAGCAGCTTGGGCAGGGGGCGTATTAACGAGGAGACCCAGTACTTC
TRBV20-1	.	TRBD1	TRBJ2-7	CSASVLGGQLEQYF	TGCAGTGCTAGTGTTTTAGGGGGCCAGTTGGAGCAGTACTTC
TRBV6-5	.	.	TRBJ2-3	CASSPLAVSTDTQYF	TGTGCCAGCAGTCCGCTAGCAGTTAGCACAGATACGCAGTATTTT
TRBV6-5	.	.	TRBJ2-2	CASRLPGGSGELFF	TGTGCCAGCAGACTCCCCGGAGGGTCCGGGGAGCTGTTTTTT
TRBV9	once	TRBD1	TRBJ1-2	CASSFRDRDYVDYGYTF	TGTGCCAGCAGCTTCCGGGACAGGGACTATGTTGACTATGGCTACACCTTC
TRBV11-2	.	.	TRBJ1-2	CASSLVGQGLGYTF	TGTGCCAGCAGCTTAGTGGGGCAGGGCCTGGGCTACACCTTC
TRBV9	.	.	TRBJ1-3	CASSVPSGNTIYF	TGTGCCAGCAGCGTGCCCTCTGGAAACACCATATATTTT
TRBV5-1	few	.	TRBJ1-2	CASSLGRNTNYGYTF	TGCGCCAGCAGCTTGGGCCGGAATACGAACTATGGCTACACCTTC
TRBV6-2/TRBV6-3	.	.	TRBJ2-7	CASSYSTFASGSYEQYF	TGTGCCAGCAGTTACTCGACCTTTGCGTCGGGGTCCTACGAGCAGTACTTC
TRBV29-1	once	.	TRBJ1-5	CSVAAAAGSNQPQHF	TGCAGCGTTGCGGCGGCAGCTGGTAGCAATCAGCCCCAGCATTTT
TRBV6-6	.	TRBD1	TRBJ1-4	CASRGTGGKEKLFF	TGTGCCAGCAGGGGGACAGGGGGCAAGGAAAAACTGTTTTTT
TRBV30	.	.	TRBJ2-5	CAWSVQFQETQYF	TGTGCCTGGAGTGTACAGTTCCAAGAGACCCAGTACTTC
TRBV5-4	.	TRBD1	TRBJ2-6	CASSSSGTGSPGANVLTF	TGTGCCAGCAGCTCCAGCGGGACAGGGAGCCCTGGGGCCAACGTCCTGACTTTC
TRBV18	.	TRBD1	TRBJ1-1	CASSPQLQGEDTEAFF	TGTGCCAGCTCACCACAATTACAGGGGGAGGACACTGAAGCTTTCTTT
TRBV7-9	few	.	TRBJ1-4	CASSFGGNSEKLFF	TGTGCCAGCAGCTTTGGAGGAAATAGTGAAAAACTGTTTTTT
TRBV3-1/TRBV3-2	.	TRBD2	TRBJ2-5	CASSPRYGTSGGYQETQYF	TGTGCCAGCAGCCCCCGGTACGGTACTAGCGGGGGGTACCAAGAGACCCAGTACTTC
TRBV4-1	.	TRBD2	TRBJ2-3	CASSQDTPRGASTDTQYF	TGCGCCAGCAGCCAAGACACCCCGCGGGGGGCGAGCACAGATACGCAGTATTTT
TRBV5-1	.	.	TRBJ1-2	CASSLGWAANYGYTF	TGCGCCAGCAGCCTTGGGTGGGCCGCTAACTATGGCTACACCTTC
TRBV2	.	TRBD1	TRBJ1-1	CASSGSRGDREAFF	TGTGCCAGCAGTGGTTCTAGGGGGGACAGGGAAGCTTTCTTT
TRBV6-5	.	TRBD1	TRBJ2-1	CASTGRGLYNEQFF	TGTGCCAGCACGGGCAGGGGGCTGTACAATGAGCAGTTCTTC
TRBV9	.	.	TRBJ1-2	CASSVDPSGSNYGYTF	TGTGCCAGCAGCGTAGACCCCAGCGGGTCGAACTATGGCTACACCTTC
TRBV11-2	once	.	TRBJ2-1	CASSQAKGGNEQFF	TGTGCCAGCAGCCAGGCGAAAGGGGGCAATGAGCAGTTCTTC
TRBV18	.	.	TRBJ1-1	CATGTGFNEAFF	TGTGCCACCGGAACAGGATTTAATGAAGCTTTCTTT
TRBV25-1	.	TRBD1	TRBJ1-2	CASSDHRQGSNGYTF	TGTGCCAGCAGTGACCACAGACAGGGTAGTAATGGCTACACCTTC